Shown below are 32 T cell receptor beta chains from a single sample sequenced in a study of blood T cells in healthy people across ages. For the second PCR, which ran for about 6 to 12 cycles, a sample-barcoded 5' primer and a J-beta primer mix were used. TCRdb itself ran the 5' RACE reads through MiXCR, one entry per CDR3 protein. Of 650,000 to 1,000,000 distinct CDR3 sequences in the sample, roughly 34% were seen once. Material for sequencing was blood. The receptor set was obtained from a young man in good health.

This clonotype has a handful of counts. Here the CDR3 DNA reads TGTGCCAGCAGTTACTCCCTAGCGGGGGCCAATACCCTAGCCAAAAACATTCAGTACTTC. This codes for CASSYSLAGANTLAKNIQYF. V is TRBV6-5 and J is TRBJ2-4; the match to TRBD2 covers 10 bases. The CDR3 is 20 amino acids. Germline V gene sequence: CDR1 MNHEY, CDR2 SVGAGI. The J segment lost 0 bases and the V segment lost 0 bases, leaving 11 bases of the junction unmatched.

This sequence joins TRBV5-1 and TRBJ2-3; the D gene is possibly TRBD2 (7 bases). CDR3 length equals 13 residues. The germline V gene has CDR1 SGHRS and CDR2 YFSETQ. Trimming shortened V by 7 bases and J by 2 bases, and 11 bases separated the two germline ends. The CDR3: CASGGALTDTQYF. CDR3 coding DNA: TGCGCCAGCGGGGGGGCCCTCACAGATACGCAGTATTTT. The full variable domain, rest sourced from reference TRBV5-1 and TRBJ2-3, is KAGVTQTPRYLIKTRGQQVTLSCSPISGHRSVSWYQQTPGQGLQFLFEYFSETQRNKGNFPGRFSGRQFSNSRSEMNVSTLELGDSALYLCASGGALTDTQYFGPGTRLTVL.

This rearrangement joins TRBV5-1 to TRBJ1-5; no clear D. Germline V CDR1 and CDR2: SGHRS, YFSETQ. V lost 6 bases and J lost 1, with 14 bases in between. This CDR3 comprises 15 residues. The CDR3 DNA sequence: TGCGCCAGCAAATCGGATCCGGGGAGCAATCAGCCCCAGCATTTT. Amino acids: CASKSDPGSNQPQHF.

This chain uses TRBV25-1 with TRBJ1-6, with a weak D call TRBD1 (5 bases). The germline V gene has CDR1 MGHDK and CDR2 SYGVNS. This CDR3 is 15 amino acids long. V gave up 6 bases and J gave up 3 bases, with 12 bases separating them. The CDR3 loop reads CASRGSGLYNSPLHF. The CDR3 nucleotides read TGTGCCAGCAGGGGGTCGGGGCTCTATAATTCACCCCTCCACTTT.

There are many counts of this clonotype. The V call is TRBV7-9, the J call TRBJ2-3, with D maybe TRBD1 (5 bases). The CDR3 contains 13 residues. Germline assignment: CDR1 SEHNR and CDR2 FQNEAQ (reference sequence). The V end lost 1 base, the J end lost 6 bases, and 8 bases lay between the germline ends. CDR3 sequence (DNA): TGTGCCAGCAGCTTAGAACAGGCTGATACGCAGTATTTT. It is translated as CASSLEQADTQYF.

Only a few counts were recorded for this clonotype. V gene TRBV5-1 combines with J gene TRBJ2-5; tentatively, D is TRBD2 (6 bases). CDR1 is SGHRS, CDR2 YFSETQ, per germline. V shed 6 bases and J shed 3 bases, with 12 bases lying between them. The CDR3 is 13 amino acids. This chain's CDR3 is CASKNSGEETQYF. The CDR3 DNA reads as TGCGCCAGCAAGAACTCGGGGGAAGAGACCCAGTACTTC.

This clonotype was picked up a small number of times. This chain uses TRBV5-4 with TRBJ2-1; D not resolved. V lost 3 bases, J lost 7 bases, and 11 bases lay in between. The CDR3 extends over 13 amino acids. Germline-derived CDR1 and CDR2 are SGHNT and YYREEE (reference sequence). CDR3 residues: CASSSLGSNEQFF. DNA of the CDR3: TGTGCCAGCAGCTCATTAGGAAGTAATGAGCAGTTCTTC.

This clonotype has only a few counts. J is TRBJ2-2 and V is TRBV29-1, with 7 bases fitting TRBD1. The germline V gene has CDR1 SQVTM and CDR2 ANQGSEA. The CDR3 runs 15 residues. The V segment lost 6 bases and the J segment 2 bases; nucleotides outside the gene matches: 9. The CDR3 coding sequence is TGCAGCGTGGCAACCGGGACAGCAAACACCGGGGAGCTGTTTTTT. Amino acid sequence: CSVATGTANTGELFF.

The rearrangement joins TRBV7-9 to TRBJ2-3; TRBD2 matches 8 bases. The CDR3 has 16 residues. CDR1 and CDR2 from the germline V gene are SEHNR and FQNEAQ (reference sequence). The V segment lost 2 bases and the J segment 2 bases; nucleotides outside the gene matches: 6. CDR3 bases: TGTGCCAGCAGCTTATGGGCGGGGGGCTACACAGATACGCAGTATTTT. This encodes CASSLWAGGYTDTQYF.

In the case of this clonotype: A much larger clonotype is one base distant, so this may be a read error. The chain carries TRBV9 and TRBJ2-3; 7 bases map to TRBD2. This CDR3 is built from 17 residues. The germline V gene encodes CDR1 SGDLS and CDR2 YYNGEE. Trimming removed 0 bases from V and 2 bases from J; junction bases left unmatched: 9. In DNA, the CDR3 is TGTGCCAGCAGCGTAGGATACGCGGGGGAAATCACAGATACGCAGTATTTT. Amino acids: CASSVGYAGEITDTQYF.

This clonotype came up many times. The CDR3 sequence is CASNREGEQFF. CDR3 bases: TGTGCCAGCAATAGAGAGGGTGAGCAGTTCTTC. J is TRBJ2-1 and V is TRBV6-5; D perhaps matches TRBD2 (5 bases). The CDR3 is 11 residues long. Trimming removed 7 bases at V and 9 bases at J, with 10 bases between. CDR1 and CDR2 (germline): MNHEY, SVGAGI.

This chain links TRBV20-1 with TRBJ1-4; D is possibly TRBD1 (6 bases). There are 11 residues in the CDR3. V lost 8 bases and J lost 3, with 7 bases in between. Germline lookup yields CDR1 DFQATT and CDR2 SNEGSKA (reference sequence). The DNA for the CDR3 is TGCAGTTACAGGGCTAATGAAAAACTGTTTTTT. The encoded protein is CSYRANEKLFF.

This chain uses TRBV20-1 with TRBJ1-4; 10 bases agree with TRBD1. Germline CDR1 is DFQATT and CDR2 is SNEGSKA (reference sequence). This CDR3 has 13 residues. V lost 5 bases, J lost 3 bases, and 0 bases stayed unmatched. The CDR3 is CSAGTGANEKLFF. Written as DNA, the CDR3 is TGCAGTGCTGGGACAGGGGCTAATGAAAAACTGTTTTTT.

This chain joins TRBV6-1 and TRBJ1-2; 9 nucleotides align to TRBD1. The germline V gene has CDR1 MNHNS and CDR2 SASEGT. The CDR3 runs to 19 residues. V was clipped by 8 bases and J by 5 bases; unmatched bases: 24. CDR3 residues: CASGLSSQGAWGEGYGYTF. For the CDR3, the DNA is TGTGCCAGCGGACTATCCTCACAGGGGGCGTGGGGTGAGGGGTATGGCTACACCTTC.

This clonotype was recorded once. Compared with germline, one end of the junction differs, possibly owing to a read error. The V gene is TRBV20-1, the J gene TRBJ2-1; D gene unclear. The CDR3 covers 10 residues. The germline V gene has CDR1 DFQATT and CDR2 SNEGSKA (reference sequence). The chain's CDR3 is CSARSNKQFF. CDR3 DNA sequence: TGCAGTGCTAGAAGCAATAAGCAGTTCTTC.

This chain links TRBV10-3 with TRBJ1-5; D might be TRBD1 (6 bases). The CDR3 is 17 residues long. CDR1 is ENHRY, CDR2 SYGVKD, per germline. V was trimmed by 3 bases and J by 9 bases, leaving 24 bases between them. CDR3 DNA sequence: TGTGCCATCAGTGACGGTCAGGGGATCAAGAGTGGTCTGCCCCAGCATTTT. This translates into CAISDGQGIKSGLPQHF.

The chain combines TRBV29-1 with TRBJ1-5; D is uncertain. Trimming took off 8 bases at V and 6 bases at J, with 17 bases between the two ends. The CDR3 loop spans 13 amino acids. CDR1 and CDR2 (germline): SQVTM, ANQGSEA. CDR3 loop: CSFPPGGGQPQHF. The CDR3 bases are TGCAGCTTCCCCCCTGGAGGAGGTCAGCCCCAGCATTTT.

This clonotype was seen many times. V is TRBV28 and J is TRBJ1-2; no clear D gene. V was cut by 5 bases and J by 1 base, with 14 bases left in between. Germline V gene sequence: CDR1 MDHEN, CDR2 SYDVKM. The CDR3 runs 15 residues. Written as DNA, the CDR3 is TGTGCCAGCAGTATAGGACCCGGGATTAACTATGGCTACACCTTC. Encoded protein: CASSIGPGINYGYTF.

This clonotype occurred a few times. The chain links TRBV11-2 to TRBJ1-6; no clear D. The CDR3 length is 13 residues. Germline CDR1 reads SGHAT; CDR2 reads FQNNGV. Trimming cost V 2 bases and J 10 bases, with 9 bases left between them. CDR3: CASSLNLKSPLHF. As DNA, the CDR3 is TGTGCCAGCAGCTTAAATCTAAAATCACCCCTCCACTTT.

The gene calls are TRBV7-2 and TRBJ2-2; D remains ambiguous. The length of the CDR3 is 16 residues. Germline CDR1 and CDR2: SGHTA and FQGNSA. V lost 7 bases and J lost 0, with 15 bases in between. The CDR3 region is CASNLNANANTGELFF. The CDR3 DNA sequence: TGTGCCAGCAACCTCAACGCGAATGCGAACACCGGGGAGCTGTTTTTT.

Details on this clonotype: The junction differs from germline at one of its ends, possibly a read error. This chain uses TRBV7-2 with TRBJ1-5; D not resolved. CDR3 length: 16 amino acids. Germline CDR1 and CDR2: SGHTA and FQGNSA. The CDR3 is CASSLMGMGSNPPQHF. CDR3 DNA: TGTGCCAGCAGCTTAATGGGGATGGGAAGCAATCCGCCCCAGCATTTT. Supplemented by reference TRBV7-2 and TRBJ1-5, the full variable domain reads GAGVSQSPSNKVTEKGKDVELRCDPISGHTALYWYRQSLGQGLEFLIYFQGNSAPDKSGLPSDRFSAERTGGSVSTLTIQRTQQEDSAVYLCASSLMGMGSNPPQHFGDGTRLSIL.

V usage is TRBV7-2 and J usage is TRBJ2-1, with 9 bases fitting TRBD2. V dropped 5 bases and J dropped 1; count of bases not matched to a gene: 3. The CDR3 is 15 amino acids. Germline CDR1 and CDR2: SGHTA and FQGNSA. The CDR3 region has the DNA TGTGCCAGCAGCCCTAGCGGGATGTCCTACAATGAGCAGTTCTTC. Translating it yields CASSPSGMSYNEQFF.

The gene calls are TRBV20-1 and TRBJ1-2, with 9 bases lining up with TRBD1. The trim removed 3 bases at V and 6 bases at J, leaving 5 bases unmatched. This CDR3 contains 13 residues. The germline V gene has CDR1 DFQATT and CDR2 SNEGSKA (reference sequence). The CDR3 sequence is CSASPGQGDGYTF. The CDR3 nucleotides read TGCAGTGCTAGTCCGGGACAGGGCGATGGCTACACCTTC.

This clonotype was observed a few times. The chain is built from TRBV2 and TRBJ2-3, with D perhaps matching TRBD2 (6 bases). V lost 3 bases, J lost 2 bases, and 9 bases lay in between. There are 14 residues in the CDR3. Germline V gene data show CDR1 as SNHLY and CDR2 as FYNNEI. The CDR3 loop is CASSEGGPTDTQYF. The CDR3 DNA sequence: TGTGCCAGCAGTGAGGGGGGACCCACAGATACGCAGTATTTT.

The CDR3 here is CASSASADPYEQYF. The CDR3 bases are TGTGCCAGCAGCGCCTCAGCGGACCCCTACGAGCAGTACTTC. The chain is built from TRBV14 and TRBJ2-7, with D tentatively TRBD2 (5 bases). Germline V gene lookup returns CDR1 SGHDN and CDR2 FVKESK. The CDR3 contains 14 residues. Trimming took 5 bases from V and 2 from J, leaving 13 bases between them.

This clonotype was seen only a few times. The chain carries TRBV6-2 or TRBV6-3 and TRBJ2-7; 12 nucleotides match TRBD2. Per the germline V gene, CDR1 is MNHEY and CDR2 is SVGEGT. The V gene end was trimmed by 5 bases and the J gene end by 7 bases; junction bases not matched to a gene: 15. The CDR3 runs to 17 residues. CDR3 sequence: CASSKRLAGGFHNEQYF. The CDR3 nucleotides read TGTGCCAGCAGTAAGAGGCTAGCGGGGGGGTTTCACAATGAGCAGTACTTC.

This clonotype appeared many times. The rearrangement joins TRBV29-1 to TRBJ1-5, with 7 bases lining up with TRBD1. Germline CDR1 reads SQVTM; CDR2 reads ANQGSEA. V dropped 4 bases and J dropped 5; count of bases not matched to a gene: 5. The CDR3 is 13 residues long. CDR3 nucleotide sequence: TGCAGCGTTGGACAGGGAAACGATCAGCCCCAGCATTTT. This gives the protein CSVGQGNDQPQHF.

The chain has TRBV7-2 and TRBJ2-1, with D possibly matching TRBD2 (6 bases). V was cut by 3 bases and J by 4 bases, with 10 bases left in between. The CDR3 loop spans 14 amino acids. From germline, CDR1 is SGHTA and CDR2 FQGNSA. The CDR3 sequence is CASSFPSEYNEQFF. The CDR3 DNA is TGTGCCAGCAGCTTTCCTAGCGAATACAATGAGCAGTTCTTC. Filled out from reference TRBV7-2 and TRBJ2-1, the complete variable domain reads GAGVSQSPSNKVTEKGKDVELRCDPISGHTALYWYRQSLGQGLEFLIYFQGNSAPDKSGLPSDRFSAERTGGSVSTLTIQRTQQEDSAVYLCASSFPSEYNEQFFGPGTRLTVL.

This clonotype was detected only a few times. The chain joins TRBV29-1 to TRBJ1-1, with 9 bases lining up with TRBD1. This CDR3 contains 12 residues. Trimming at V came to 7 bases and at J to 3 bases, leaving 3 bases not matched to a gene. Germline CDR1 is SQVTM and CDR2 is ANQGSEA. CDR3: CSGGQGYTEAFF. CDR3 sequence (DNA): TGCAGCGGTGGACAGGGGTACACTGAAGCTTTCTTT.

The chain has TRBV21-1 and TRBJ1-6. TRBV21-1 is marked as a pseudogene. The CDR3 sequence is 16 residues long. The CDR3 reads CASSTSIALYNSPLHF. CDR3 bases: TGTGCCAGCAGCACCTCAATAGCCCTCTATAATTCACCCCTCCACTTT.

There are a few counts of this clonotype. V and J are TRBV9 and TRBJ2-2; D is uncertain. This CDR3 region has 13 residues. Germline loops: CDR1 SGDLS, CDR2 YYNGEE. The V gene lost 5 bases and the J gene lost 1 base, with 6 bases spanning the gap. The CDR3 DNA reads TGTGCCAGCAGGGCAGGGAACACCGGGGAGCTGTTTTTT. Its protein product is CASRAGNTGELFF.

Regarding this clonotype: At one end, the junction sequence differs from germline, possibly due to a read error. The chain is built from TRBV12-3 or TRBV12-4 and TRBJ2-3, with D perhaps matching TRBD1 or TRBD2 (5 bases each). This CDR3 spans 15 amino acids. Here the CDR3 DNA reads TGTGCCAGCAGTTTCGGCAGGAAGGGACCAGATACGGAGTATTTT. Protein sequence: CASSFGRKGPDTEYF.